Here is one T cell receptor beta chain with its context. A read error may account for a junction end that differs from germline. This entry belongs to a study of blood T cell repertoires in COVID-19. Source study methods: It was from reference gene primer amplification that nucleated cell counts were estimated. Clones were sequenced by immunoSEQ multiplex PCR, and TCRdb holds only the in-frame ones, with some missing. The V and J calls and the clone size are those of that table, but D and trimming were determined from the DNA. The sample yields 100,000 or so clones, roughly 92% seen once. The CDR3 sequence is 9 residues long.

The sample comprised peripheral blood. This clonotype was sampled from a man between 65 and 79 years old with acute or convalescent COVID-19. The chain combines TRBV23-1 with TRBJ1-1; D gene unclear. TRBV23-1 falls under the ORF class, with uncertain function. This chain's CDR3 is CASSQYQIF. Written as DNA, the CDR3 is TGCGCCAGCAGTCAATATCAGATTTTT.